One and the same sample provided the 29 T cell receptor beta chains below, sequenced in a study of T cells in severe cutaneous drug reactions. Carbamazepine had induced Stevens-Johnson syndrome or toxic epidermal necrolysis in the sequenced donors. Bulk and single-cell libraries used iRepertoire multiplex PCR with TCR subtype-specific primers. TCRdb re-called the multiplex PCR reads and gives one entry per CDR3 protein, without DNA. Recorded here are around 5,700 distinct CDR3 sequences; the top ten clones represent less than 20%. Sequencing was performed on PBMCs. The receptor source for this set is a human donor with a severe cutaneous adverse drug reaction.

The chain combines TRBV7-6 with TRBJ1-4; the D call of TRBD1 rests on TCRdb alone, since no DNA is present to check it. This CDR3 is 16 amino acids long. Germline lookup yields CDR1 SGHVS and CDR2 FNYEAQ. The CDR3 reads CASSLSSGATNEKLFF.

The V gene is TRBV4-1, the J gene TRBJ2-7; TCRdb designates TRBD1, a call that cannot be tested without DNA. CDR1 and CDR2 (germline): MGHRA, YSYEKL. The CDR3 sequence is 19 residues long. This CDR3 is CASSQRTLDRGYLDYEQYF.

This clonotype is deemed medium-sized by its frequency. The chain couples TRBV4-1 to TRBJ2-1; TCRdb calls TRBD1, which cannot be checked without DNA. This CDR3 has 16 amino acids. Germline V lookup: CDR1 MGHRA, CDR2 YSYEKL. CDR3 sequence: CASSQGSSGRGNEQFF.

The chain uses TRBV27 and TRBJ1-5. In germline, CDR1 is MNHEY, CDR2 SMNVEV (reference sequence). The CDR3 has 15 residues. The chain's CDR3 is CASSSVGRGSQPQHF.

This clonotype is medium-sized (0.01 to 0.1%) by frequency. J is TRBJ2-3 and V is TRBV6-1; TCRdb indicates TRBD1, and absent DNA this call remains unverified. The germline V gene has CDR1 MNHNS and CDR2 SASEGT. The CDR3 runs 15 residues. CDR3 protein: CASSHGGGSTDTQYF.

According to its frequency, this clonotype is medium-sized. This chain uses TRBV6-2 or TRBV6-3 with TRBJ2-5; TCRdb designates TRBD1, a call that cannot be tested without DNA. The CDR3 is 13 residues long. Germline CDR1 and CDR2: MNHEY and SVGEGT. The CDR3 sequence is CASSPGVGGTQYF.

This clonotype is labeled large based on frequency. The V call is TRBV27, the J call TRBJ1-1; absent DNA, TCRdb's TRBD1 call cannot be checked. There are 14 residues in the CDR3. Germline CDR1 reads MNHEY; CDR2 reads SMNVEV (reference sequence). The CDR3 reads CASSLTGVVTEAFF.

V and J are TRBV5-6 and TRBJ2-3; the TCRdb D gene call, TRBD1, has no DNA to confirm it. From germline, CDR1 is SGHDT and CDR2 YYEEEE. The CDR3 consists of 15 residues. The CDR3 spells CASSSRGTYTDTQYF. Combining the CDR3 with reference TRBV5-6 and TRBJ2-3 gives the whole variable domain DAGVTQSPTHLIKTRGQQVTLRCSPKSGHDTVSWYQQALGQGPQFIFQYYEEEERQRGNFPDRFSGHQFPNYSSELNVNALLLGDSALYLCASSSRGTYTDTQYFGPGTRLTVL.

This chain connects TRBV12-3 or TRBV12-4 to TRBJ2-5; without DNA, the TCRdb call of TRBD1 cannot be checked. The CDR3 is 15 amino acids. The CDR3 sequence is CASSFGDRDIETQYF.

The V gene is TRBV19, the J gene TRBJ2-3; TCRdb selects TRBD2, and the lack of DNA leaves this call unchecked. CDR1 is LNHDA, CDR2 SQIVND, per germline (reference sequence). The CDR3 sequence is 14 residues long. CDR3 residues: CASSPSWGTDTQYF. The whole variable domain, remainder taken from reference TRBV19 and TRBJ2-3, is DGGITQSPKYLFRKEGQNVTLSCEQNLNHDAMYWYRQDPGQGLRLIYYSQIVNDFQKGDIAEGYSVSREKKESFPLTVTSAQKNPTAFYLCASSPSWGTDTQYFGPGTRLTVL.

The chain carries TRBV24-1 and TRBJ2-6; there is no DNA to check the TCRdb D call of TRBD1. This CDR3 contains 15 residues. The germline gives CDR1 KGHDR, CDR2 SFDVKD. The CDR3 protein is CATSDRASGANVLTF.

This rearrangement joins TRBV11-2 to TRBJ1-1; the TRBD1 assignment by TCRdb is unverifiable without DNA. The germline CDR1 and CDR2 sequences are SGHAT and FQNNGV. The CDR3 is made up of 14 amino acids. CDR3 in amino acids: CASSFGAVQNKAFF.

The CDR3 loop is CSVEDRGQMNEQFF. The V and J genes are TRBV29-1 and TRBJ2-1; TCRdb proposes TRBD1, but this gene call is untestable without DNA. Germline loops: CDR1 SQVTM, CDR2 ANQGSEA. The CDR3 covers 14 residues.

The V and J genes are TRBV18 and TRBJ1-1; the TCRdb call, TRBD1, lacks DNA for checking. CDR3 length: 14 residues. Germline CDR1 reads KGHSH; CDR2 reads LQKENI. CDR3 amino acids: CASSLDRGSTEAFF.

The CDR3 loop is CASALAGDSDQETQYF. The rearrangement links TRBV12-5 to TRBJ2-5; the D call of TRBD2 rests on TCRdb alone, since no DNA is present to check it. This CDR3 spans 16 amino acids. Germline values: CDR1 LGHNT, CDR2 FRNRAP.

This CDR3 is CASSSIAGGLYEQYF. This chain uses TRBV7-2 with TRBJ2-7; the D gene TCRdb calls, TRBD2, cannot be checked with no DNA. The CDR3 sequence is 15 residues long. Germline V lookup: CDR1 SGHTA, CDR2 FQGNSA.

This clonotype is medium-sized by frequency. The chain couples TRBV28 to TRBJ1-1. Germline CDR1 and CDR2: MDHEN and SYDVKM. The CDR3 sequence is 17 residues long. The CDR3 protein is CASSRLVGSYMNTEAFF.

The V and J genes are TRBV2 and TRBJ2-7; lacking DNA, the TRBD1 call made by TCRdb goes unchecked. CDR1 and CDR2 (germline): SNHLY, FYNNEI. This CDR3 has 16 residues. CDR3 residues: CASSDPSDGSSYEQYF.

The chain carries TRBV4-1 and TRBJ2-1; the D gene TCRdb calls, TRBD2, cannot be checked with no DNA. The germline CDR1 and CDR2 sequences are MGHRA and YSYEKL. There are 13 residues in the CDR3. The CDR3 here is CASSQVWGECQFF.

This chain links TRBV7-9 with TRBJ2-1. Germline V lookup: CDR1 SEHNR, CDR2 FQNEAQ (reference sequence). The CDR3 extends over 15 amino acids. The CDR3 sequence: CASSEAGGSYNEQFF.

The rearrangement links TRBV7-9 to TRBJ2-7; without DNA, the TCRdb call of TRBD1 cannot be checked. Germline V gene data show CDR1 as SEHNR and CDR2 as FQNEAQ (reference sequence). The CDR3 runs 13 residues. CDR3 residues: CASSPGRYYEQYF.

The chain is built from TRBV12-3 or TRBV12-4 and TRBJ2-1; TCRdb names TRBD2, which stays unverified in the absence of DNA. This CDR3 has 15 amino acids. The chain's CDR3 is CASNNQRVRDNEQFF.

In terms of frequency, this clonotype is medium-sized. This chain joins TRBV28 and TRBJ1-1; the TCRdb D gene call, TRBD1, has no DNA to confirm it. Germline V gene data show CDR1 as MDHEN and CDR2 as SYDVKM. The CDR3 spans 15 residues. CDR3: CASSLPDNLATEAFF.

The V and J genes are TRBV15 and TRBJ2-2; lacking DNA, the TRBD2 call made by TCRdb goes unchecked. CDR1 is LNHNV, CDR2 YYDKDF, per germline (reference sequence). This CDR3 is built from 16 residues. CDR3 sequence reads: CATSRELAGNTGELFF.

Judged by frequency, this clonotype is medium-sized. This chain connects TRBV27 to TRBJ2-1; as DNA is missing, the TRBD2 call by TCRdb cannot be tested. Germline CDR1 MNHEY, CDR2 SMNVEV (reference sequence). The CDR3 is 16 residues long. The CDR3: CASSSLAGGLHNEQFF.

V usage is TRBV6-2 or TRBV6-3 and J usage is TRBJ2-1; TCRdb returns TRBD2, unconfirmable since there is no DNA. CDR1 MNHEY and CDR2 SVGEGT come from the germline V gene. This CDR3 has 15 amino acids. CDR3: CASSYTGLAANEQFF.

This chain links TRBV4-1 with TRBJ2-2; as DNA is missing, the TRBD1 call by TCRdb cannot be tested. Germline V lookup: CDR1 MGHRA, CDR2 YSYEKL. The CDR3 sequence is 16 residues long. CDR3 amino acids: CASSQPGGGPAGELFF.

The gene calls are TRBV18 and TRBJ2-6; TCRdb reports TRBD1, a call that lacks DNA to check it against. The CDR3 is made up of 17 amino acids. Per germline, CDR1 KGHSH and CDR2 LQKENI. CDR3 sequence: CASSPVGQTAGANVLTF.

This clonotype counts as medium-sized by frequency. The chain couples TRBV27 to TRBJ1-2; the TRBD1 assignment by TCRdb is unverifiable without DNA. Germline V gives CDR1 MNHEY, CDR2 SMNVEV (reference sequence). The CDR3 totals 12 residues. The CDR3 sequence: CASSSPLTGYTF.